This is a list of T cell receptor beta chains from one sample in a study of CDR3 diversity in severe acne. TCRdb re-analysed the PCR reads in MiXCR, keeping a single row per CDR3 protein. The data hold about 90,000 distinct CDR3 sequences, with around half observed a single time. Sequencing used blood. The receptor set was obtained from a male donor in good health, serving as a control. The CDR3 runs from the conserved cysteine through the conserved F or W. The D gene is left open where the match is weak. A clone size is listed for some rows: how often the clone was seen (once, few, many), or a class if it is expanded.

D gene: NA; clone size: NA; J gene: TRBJ2-7; V gene: TRBV12-3/TRBV12-4; CDR3 protein: CASSVWYEQYF; CDR3 DNA: TGTGCCAGCAGTGTATGGTACGAGCAGTACTTC
D gene: NA; clone size: NA; J gene: TRBJ2-7; V gene: TRBV5-4; CDR3 protein: CASNTGGRSYEQYF; CDR3 DNA: TGTGCCAGCAACACTGGGGGGAGGTCCTACGAGCAGTACTTC
D gene: NA; clone size: NA; J gene: TRBJ1-6; V gene: TRBV25-1; CDR3 protein: CASEGLSYNSPLHF; CDR3 DNA: TGTGCCAGCGAGGGACTCTCCTATAATTCACCCCTCCACTTT
D gene: NA; clone size: NA; J gene: TRBJ1-4; V gene: TRBV5-1; CDR3 protein: CASSGGLTTNEELFF; CDR3 DNA: TGCGCCAGCAGCGGGGGACTTACAACTAATGAAGAACTGTTTTTT
D gene: NA; clone size: few; J gene: TRBJ1-3; V gene: TRBV15; CDR3 protein: CATSRETPLSGNTIYF; CDR3 DNA: TGTGCCACCAGCAGAGAGACACCTCTTTCTGGAAACACCATATATTTT
D gene: NA; clone size: NA; J gene: TRBJ1-2; V gene: TRBV10-3; CDR3 protein: CAISTSGGYGYTF; CDR3 DNA: TGTGCCATCTCGACTAGCGGGGGCTATGGCTACACCTTC
D gene: NA; clone size: NA; J gene: TRBJ2-7; V gene: TRBV7-9; CDR3 protein: CASSPRDISTYEQYF; CDR3 DNA: TGTGCCAGCAGTCCCCGGGACATCTCGACCTACGAGCAGTACTTC
D gene: TRBD1; clone size: many; J gene: TRBJ1-4; V gene: TRBV4-1; CDR3 protein: CASSQEGQGHEKLFF; CDR3 DNA: TGCGCCAGCAGCCAAGAAGGACAGGGGCATGAAAAACTGTTTTTT
D gene: NA; clone size: NA; J gene: TRBJ1-2; V gene: TRBV19; CDR3 protein: CASSGQKINYGYTF; CDR3 DNA: TGTGCCAGTAGCGGACAGAAAATTAACTATGGCTACACCTTC
D gene: NA; clone size: once; J gene: TRBJ1-1; V gene: TRBV4-1; CDR3 protein: CASSQEGDRNTEAFF; CDR3 DNA: TGCGCCAGCAGCCAAGAGGGGGATAGGAACACTGAAGCTTTCTTT
D gene: NA; clone size: NA; J gene: TRBJ1-5; V gene: TRBV7-9; CDR3 protein: CASSLAGDSNQPQHF; CDR3 DNA: TGTGCCAGCAGCTTGGCAGGTGATAGCAATCAGCCCCAGCATTTT
D gene: NA; clone size: NA; J gene: TRBJ1-5; V gene: TRBV10-2; CDR3 protein: CASRDQQGGNQPQHF; CDR3 DNA: TGCGCCAGCAGAGACCAACAGGGTGGCAATCAGCCCCAGCATTTT
D gene: TRBD2; clone size: NA; J gene: TRBJ2-3; V gene: TRBV7-2; CDR3 protein: CASSLDLSGGGTDTQYF; CDR3 DNA: TGTGCCAGCAGCTTAGATCTTAGCGGGGGGGGCACAGATACGCAGTATTTT
D gene: NA; clone size: NA; J gene: TRBJ1-6; V gene: TRBV25-1; CDR3 protein: CASGANLGDSPLHF; CDR3 DNA: TGTGCCAGCGGCGCCAATCTTGGGGATTCACCCCTCCACTTT
D gene: TRBD1; clone size: once; J gene: TRBJ1-2; V gene: TRBV14; CDR3 protein: CASSQAGRGRSRYYGYTF; CDR3 DNA: TGTGCCAGCAGCCAAGCGGGCAGGGGGCGTTCGAGATACTATGGCTACACCTTC
D gene: NA; clone size: NA; J gene: TRBJ1-3; V gene: TRBV5-1; CDR3 protein: CASSFTNSGNTIYF; CDR3 DNA: TGCGCCAGCAGCTTCACAAACTCTGGAAACACCATATATTTT
D gene: NA; clone size: once; J gene: TRBJ2-7; V gene: TRBV20-1; CDR3 protein: CSWGRGQYF; CDR3 DNA: TGCAGTTGGGGCAGGGGCCAGTACTTC
D gene: NA; clone size: once; J gene: TRBJ2-7; V gene: TRBV27; CDR3 protein: CASSSREKKNYEQYF; CDR3 DNA: TGTGCCAGCAGTTCCCGGGAAAAAAAGAACTACGAGCAGTACTTC
D gene: TRBD1; clone size: once; J gene: TRBJ1-5; V gene: TRBV2; CDR3 protein: CASSRGQGQPQHF; CDR3 DNA: TGTGCCAGCAGCAGGGGGCAGGGTCAGCCCCAGCATTTT
D gene: TRBD1; clone size: NA; J gene: TRBJ1-2; V gene: TRBV24-1; CDR3 protein: CATSDHGTGAGYTF; CDR3 DNA: TGTGCCACCAGTGATCACGGGACAGGGGCCGGCTACACCTTC
D gene: NA; clone size: many; J gene: TRBJ1-6; V gene: TRBV2; CDR3 protein: CASSPQQEPNSPLHF; CDR3 DNA: TGTGCCAGCAGTCCACAACAGGAACCTAATTCACCCCTCCACTTT
D gene: TRBD1; clone size: many; J gene: TRBJ1-2; V gene: TRBV13; CDR3 protein: CASSTGTEYGYTF; CDR3 DNA: TGTGCCAGCAGCACCGGGACAGAGTATGGCTACACCTTC
D gene: NA; clone size: NA; J gene: TRBJ1-1; V gene: TRBV6-1; CDR3 protein: CASSLWGPPALEAFF; CDR3 DNA: TGTGCCAGCAGTTTATGGGGACCGCCTGCCTTAGAAGCTTTCTTT
D gene: NA; clone size: NA; J gene: TRBJ2-7; V gene: TRBV11-2; CDR3 protein: CASSFTTQPLYEQYF; CDR3 DNA: TGTGCCAGCAGCTTTACCACACAGCCTCTCTACGAGCAGTACTTC
D gene: TRBD2; clone size: NA; J gene: TRBJ2-7; V gene: TRBV6-6; CDR3 protein: CASRASGYLYEQYF; CDR3 DNA: TGTGCCAGCCGGGCTAGCGGATATCTCTACGAGCAGTACTTC
D gene: TRBD1; clone size: medium-sized; J gene: TRBJ1-6; V gene: TRBV2; CDR3 protein: CASRATGVYHSPLHF; CDR3 DNA: TGTGCCAGCAGGGCTACAGGGGTCTATCATTCACCCCTCCACTTT
D gene: TRBD1; clone size: few; J gene: TRBJ2-3; V gene: TRBV3-1; CDR3 protein: CASRPIRGSIDTQYF; CDR3 DNA: TGTGCCAGCAGACCAATCAGGGGGAGCATTGATACGCAGTATTTT
D gene: NA; clone size: NA; J gene: TRBJ1-2; V gene: TRBV24-1; CDR3 protein: CATSVRTVNYGYTF; CDR3 DNA: TGTGCCACCAGTGTGCGGACCGTAAACTATGGCTACACCTTC
D gene: NA; clone size: few; J gene: TRBJ1-5; V gene: TRBV29-1; CDR3 protein: CSVEQGWNQPQHF; CDR3 DNA: TGCAGCGTTGAGCAGGGTTGGAATCAGCCCCAGCATTTT
D gene: TRBD2; clone size: medium-sized; J gene: TRBJ2-7; V gene: TRBV4-2; CDR3 protein: CASSQDSGLAGKQYF; CDR3 DNA: TGTGCCAGCAGCCAAGATTCCGGACTAGCGGGAAAGCAGTACTTC
D gene: TRBD2; clone size: NA; J gene: TRBJ2-7; V gene: TRBV15; CDR3 protein: CATSRPGTSGMGEQYF; CDR3 DNA: TGTGCCACCAGCAGACCCGGGACTAGCGGGATGGGGGAGCAGTACTTC
D gene: NA; clone size: NA; J gene: TRBJ1-2; V gene: TRBV5-6; CDR3 protein: CASSLARQGPYGYTF; CDR3 DNA: TGTGCCAGCAGCTTGGCCAGGCAGGGCCCATATGGCTACACCTTC
D gene: NA; clone size: NA; J gene: TRBJ1-1; V gene: TRBV5-1; CDR3 protein: CASSAGTLNTEAFF; CDR3 DNA: TGCGCCAGCAGCGCCGGGACTCTGAACACTGAAGCTTTCTTT
D gene: NA; clone size: NA; J gene: TRBJ2-7; V gene: TRBV5-5; CDR3 protein: CASSFSSGTYEQNF; CDR3 DNA: TGTGCCAGCAGCTTCAGTTCGGGGACCTACGAGCAGAACTTC
D gene: NA; clone size: few; J gene: TRBJ1-1; V gene: TRBV7-8; CDR3 protein: CASSLLQLYTEAFF; CDR3 DNA: TGTGCCAGCAGCTTATTACAGCTGTACACTGAAGCTTTCTTT
D gene: TRBD1; clone size: many; J gene: TRBJ2-7; V gene: TRBV9; CDR3 protein: CASSVEGGQGAYEQYF; CDR3 DNA: TGTGCCAGCAGCGTAGAGGGCGGACAGGGGGCCTACGAGCAGTACTTC